The clone carrying this TCR beta chain is a singleton in its sample. The sample belongs to a study of T cell responses to AZD1222 COVID-19 vaccine. TCRdb's copy holds only in-frame clones and misses some; the assay was immunoSEQ multiplex PCR. This sample has 100,000 to 120,000 clones, with nearly 90% found just once. Sequenced material: peripheral blood, taken on day 0 of AZD1222 vaccination. The sequence was collected from an adult in good health.

The CDR3 DNA reads as TGTGCCAGCAGCTTAACTAGCGGGACCTACAATGAGCAGTTCTTC. Translated, it gives CASSLTSGTYNEQFF. This chain joins TRBV7-3 and TRBJ2-1, with 8 bases fitting TRBD2. Unmatched junction bases numbered 0, after V lost 0 bases and J lost 2 bases. This CDR3 has 15 residues. Germline V gives CDR1 SGHTA, CDR2 FQGTGA. Variable domain in full (rest from reference TRBV7-3 and TRBJ2-1): GAGVSQTPSNKVTEKGKYVELRCDPISGHTALYWYRQSLGQGPEFLIYFQGTGAADDSGLPNDRFFAVRPEGSVSTLKIQRTERGDSAVYLCASSLTSGTYNEQFFGPGTRLTVL.